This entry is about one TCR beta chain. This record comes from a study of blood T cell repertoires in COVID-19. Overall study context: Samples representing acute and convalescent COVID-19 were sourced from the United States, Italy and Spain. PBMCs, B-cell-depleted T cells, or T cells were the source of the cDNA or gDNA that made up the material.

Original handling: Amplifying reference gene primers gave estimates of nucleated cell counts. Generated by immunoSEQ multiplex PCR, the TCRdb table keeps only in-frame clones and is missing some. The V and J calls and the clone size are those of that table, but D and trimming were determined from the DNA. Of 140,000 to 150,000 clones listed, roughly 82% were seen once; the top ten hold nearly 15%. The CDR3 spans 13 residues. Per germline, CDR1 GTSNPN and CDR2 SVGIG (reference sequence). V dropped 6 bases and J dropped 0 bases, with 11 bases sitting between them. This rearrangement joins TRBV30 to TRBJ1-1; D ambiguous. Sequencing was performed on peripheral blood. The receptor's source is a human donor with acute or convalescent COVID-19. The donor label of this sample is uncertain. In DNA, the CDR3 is TGTGCCTGCCTACAGACCATGAACACTGAAGCTTTCTTT. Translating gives CACLQTMNTEAFF.